This entry lists 5 T cell receptor beta chains sequenced from one sample in a study of T cell changes during pregnancy in multiple sclerosis. The table came from immunoSEQ multiplex PCR; TCRdb's copy has only in-frame clones and leaves some out. The sample consists of roughly 30,000 clones, 90% of them appearing once. The material sequenced was CD8+ T cells from peripheral blood mononuclear cells, taken in the second trimester of pregnancy. All receptors come from a female donor with multiple sclerosis, enrolled in a pregnancy study.

The V and J genes are TRBV29-1 and TRBJ2-1; TRBD2 aligns across 8 bases. This CDR3 is built from 13 residues. Germline lookup yields CDR1 SQVTM and CDR2 ANQGSEA. After removal of 7 bases from V and 5 bases from J, the junction contained 7 bases not matched to a gene. The chain's CDR3 is CSALAAQNNEQFF. The CDR3 DNA reads TGCAGCGCACTAGCGGCCCAGAACAATGAGCAGTTCTTC.

The V call is TRBV19, the J call TRBJ2-7, with D perhaps matching TRBD2 (6 bases). The V and J ends lost 5 bases and 9 bases respectively, with 20 bases between them. This CDR3 contains 14 residues. CDR1 and CDR2 (germline): LNHDA, SQIVND (reference sequence). The CDR3 DNA reads as TGTGCCAGTAGTCTCCGGGACTTGCCCTGGGGGCAGTACTTC. Translated: CASSLRDLPWGQYF. Together with reference TRBV19 and TRBJ2-7, the CDR3 gives the full variable domain: DGGITQSPKYLFRKEGQNVTLSCEQNLNHDAMYWYRQDPGQGLRLIYYSQIVNDFQKGDIAEGYSVSREKKESFPLTVTSAQKNPTAFYLCASSLRDLPWGQYFGPGTRLTVT.

The chain links TRBV5-3 to TRBJ2-7; D unresolved. TRBV5-3 is identified as an open reading frame with a role that is uncertain. Trimming shortened V by 1 base and J by 0 bases, and 5 bases separated the two germline ends. The CDR3 contains 13 residues. The CDR3 nucleotides are TGTGCCAGAAGCTTGTCTAGCTCCTACGAGCAGTACTTC. Its protein is CARSLSSSYEQYF.

This clone appeared a single time. V gene TRBV10-3 combines with J gene TRBJ2-7, with 7 positions matching TRBD1. This CDR3 comprises 13 residues. Germline V gene lookup returns CDR1 ENHRY and CDR2 SYGVKD. V lost 9 bases to trimming and J lost 5 bases; unmatched junction nucleotides: 10. Written as DNA, the CDR3 is TGTGCCATGGCAGGCGACAGGGTCGACGAGCAGTACTTC. This codes for CAMAGDRVDEQYF.

The chain employs TRBV7-2 and TRBJ2-1, with 8 nucleotides matching TRBD2. V was clipped by 0 bases and J by 5 bases; unmatched bases: 6. The CDR3 has 16 amino acids. CDR1 and CDR2 from the germline V gene are SGHTA and FQGNSA. CDR3 sequence reads: CASSLAAGVPHNEQFF. Written as DNA, the CDR3 is TGTGCCAGCAGCTTAGCAGCGGGAGTACCCCACAATGAGCAGTTCTTC.